One sample yielded the 26 T cell receptor beta chains listed below, sequenced in a study of tumor-infiltrating lymphocytes in primary liver carcinoma. TCR beta cDNA came from roughly 550 ng total RNA, primed with a constant-region primer. Library construction for TCR beta comprised three nested multiplex PCR rounds performed with slightly modified ARM-PCR. For approximately 11 cycles apiece, the opening two PCR rounds ran with TRBV1-TRBV30 forward primers and a C-beta reverse primer. TCRdb re-called the multiplex PCR reads with MiXCR, one entry per CDR3 protein. Of fewer than 75,000 distinct CDR3 sequences listed, about two thirds are singletons. Taking 20-30 mg of unsorted bulk tissue, the authors co-extracted RNA and DNA. Sequencing used liver tumor tissue from sampling region 4. Subset indicated: tumor region T4, right-lateral pole. Receptor source: a middle-aged man with primary liver carcinoma and hepatitis B virus infection.

A remark on this clonotype: A read error may produce the germline difference seen at one junction end. CDR3 nucleotide sequence: TGTGTCAGCAAGTCACCGGTCGAGGGAGAGACCCAGCACTTC. Encoded protein: CVSKSPVEGETQHF. The J gene is TRBJ2-5, the V gene TRBV5-6, with D tentatively TRBD2 (5 bases). This CDR3 contains 14 residues. Germline assignment: CDR1 SGHDT and CDR2 YYEEEE. The full variable domain, rest sourced from reference TRBV5-6 and TRBJ2-5, is DAGVTQSPTHLIKTRGQQVTLRCSPKSGHDTVSWYQQALGQGPQFIFQYYEEEERQRGNFPDRFSGHQFPNYSSELNVNALLLGDSALYLCVSKSPVEGETQHFGPGTRLLVL.

Concerning this clonotype itself: The CDR3 end shows no conserved phenylalanine or tryptophan, and so a read error is likely. This rearrangement joins TRBV4-1 to TRBJ1-1; no definite D call. The V gene's germline CDR1 is MGHRA and CDR2 YSYEKL. This CDR3 is 13 amino acids long. CDR3 sequence (DNA): TGCCCCAGCAGCCATCTCCTGAACACTGAAGCTTTCCTT. Translated: CPSSHLLNTEAFL.

Turning to this clonotype: One base away lies a much larger clone, so this may be a sequencing read error. The chain employs TRBV6-1 and TRBJ2-3; D unresolved. There are 13 residues in the CDR3. Germline V lookup: CDR1 MNHNS, CDR2 SASEGT. In DNA, the CDR3 is TGTGTCATCACATCGGGCTACACAGATACGCAGTATTTT. Its translation: CVITSGYTDTQYF.

On this clonotype: A much larger clone lies one base from this, so it may be a read error. The rearrangement uses TRBV29-1 and TRBJ1-1, with D maybe TRBD1 (5 bases). Germline CDR1 and CDR2: SQVTM and ANQGSEA. Trimming took off 4 bases at V and 10 bases at J, with 25 bases between the two ends. The CDR3 contains 15 residues. CDR3 nucleotides: TGCAGCGTTGGTCCAGGGTGGGGTACGGTCGCTGGAGCTTTCTTT. Its translation is CSVGPGWGTVAGAFF. The complete variable domain, with remaining parts taken from reference TRBV29-1 and TRBJ1-1, reads SAVISQKPSRDICQRGTSLTIQCQVDSQVTMMFWYRQQPGQSLTLIATANQGSEATYESGFVIDKFPISRPNLTFSTLTVSNMSPEDSSIYLCSVGPGWGTVAGAFFGQGTRLTVV.

Remarks on this clonotype: A much bigger clone sits one base away, suggesting this may be a read error. DNA of the CDR3: TGTGCCAGCAGGTCAGGGTCAGAGACCCAGTACTTC. Translating it yields CASRSGSETQYF. This sequence joins TRBV6-2 or TRBV6-3 and TRBJ2-5; TRBD1 is a possible D gene (5 bases). The CDR3 length is 12 residues. Deletions cut 6 bases from V and 4 bases from J, with 9 bases between. Germline CDR1 is MNHEY and CDR2 is SVGEGT.

In regard to this clonotype: One end of the junction is discordant with germline, which a read error may explain. The J gene is TRBJ2-7, the V gene TRBV11-2, with 7 bases fitting TRBD1. CDR1 SGHAT and CDR2 FQNNGV come from the germline V gene. The CDR3 is 16 residues long. The CDR3 DNA sequence: TGTGCCAGCAGGTCCCATTCCTCAGGGACAGCCTACGAGCGGTACTTC. Translating it yields CASRSHSSGTAYERYF.

As regards this clonotype: A much larger clone is a single base away; this may be a read error. The V gene is TRBV6-5, the J gene TRBJ2-1; maybe TRBD2 (6 bases). V lost 5 bases to trimming and J lost 9 bases, with 14 bases between them. Germline V gene sequence: CDR1 MNHEY, CDR2 SVGAGI. The CDR3 extends over 13 amino acids. The DNA of the CDR3 is TGTGCCAGCAGTCCCCGTACGCGGGGTGAGCAGTTCTTC. Its protein product is CASSPRTRGEQFF.

Remarks on this clonotype: The junction does not match germline at one end; this may be a read error. The chain joins TRBV11-3 to TRBJ2-5; tentative D call: TRBD1 (6 bases). The germline gives CDR1 SGHNT, CDR2 YENEEA. This CDR3 has 17 residues. The CDR3 DNA follows: TGTGCCGTCCAGGGGTGGTCGGACAGTTTTTATGGGGAGACCCACTACTTC. The encoded protein is CAVQGWSDSFYGETHYF. Full variable domain (remainder filled in from reference TRBV11-3 and TRBJ2-5): EAGVVQSPRYKIIEKKQPVAFWCNPISGHNTLYWYLQNLGQGPELLIRYENEEAVDDSQLPKDRFSAERLKGVDSTLKIQPAELGDSAVYLCAVQGWSDSFYGETHYFGPGTRLLVL.

This clonotype appeared once. No conserved phenylalanine or tryptophan is present at the end of the CDR3, so a read error is the likely explanation. The CDR3 DNA reads as TGTGCCATCAGACTAGACTATGAGCAGTACTTA. Its translation is CAIRLDYEQYL. This chain links TRBV10-3 with TRBJ2-7; D is perhaps TRBD2 (5 bases). Germline values: CDR1 ENHRY, CDR2 SYGVKD. Trimming stripped 6 bases from V and 7 bases from J, with 10 bases between. This CDR3 has 11 amino acids.

The chain has TRBV14 and TRBJ2-3; weak D call: TRBD1 (5 bases). The germline gives CDR1 SGHDN, CDR2 FVKESK. V was trimmed by 9 bases and J by 4 bases, leaving 14 bases between them. The CDR3 has 13 residues. In DNA, the CDR3 is TGTGCCAGTAGCTTAAACAGGTCAGATACGCAGTATTTT. It is translated as CASSLNRSDTQYF.

Notes on this clonotype: A much larger clone sits a single nucleotide away, making a read error possible. The chain has TRBV12-3 or TRBV12-4 and TRBJ1-2; 10 bases are shared with TRBD1. This CDR3 has 14 residues. The CDR3 DNA follows: TGTGCCAGCTCACTGACAGGGGGCTATGATGGCAACACCTTC. Encoded protein: CASSLTGGYDGNTF.

The table lists this clonotype with a few counts. A much more abundant neighbour one base away suggests this may be a read error. V and J are TRBV4-3 and TRBJ2-1; D is undetermined. CDR3 length: 16 amino acids. Germline CDR1 reads LGHNA; CDR2 reads YSLEER. The CDR3 DNA reads as TGCGCCAGCAGCCAAGATCGGACGGGCTTCTACAATGGGCAGTTCTTC. It is translated as CASSQDRTGFYNGQFF.

The genes are TRBV5-1 and TRBJ2-3; possible D gene TRBD1, 6 bases. Germline CDR1 is SGHRS and CDR2 is YFSETQ. The CDR3 is 13 residues long. V shed 10 bases and J shed 4 bases, with 16 bases lying between them. CDR3 in DNA: TGCGCCGGTAGAGGCACAGGGCCAGATACGCAGTATTTT. This codes for CAGRGTGPDTQYF.

The chain employs TRBV4-1 and TRBJ2-7; 15 positions match TRBD2. CDR3 size: 19 residues. Germline values: CDR1 MGHRA, CDR2 YSYEKL. Germline trimming cut 4 bases from V and 7 bases from J; bases unmatched to any gene: 17. The CDR3, as DNA: TGCGCCAGCAGCCCGTCGGGACTAGCGGGAGGTGCTCCTCTCTATGAGCAGTACTTC. This sequence encodes CASSPSGLAGGAPLYEQYF.

Notes on this clonotype: Germline and junction disagree at one end, which may indicate a read error. The rearrangement joins TRBV4-3 to TRBJ1-3; no clear D. The germline V gene encodes CDR1 LGHNA and CDR2 YSLEER. This CDR3 region has 15 residues. CDR3 nucleotides: TGCGCCAGCAGCCACAACCGAAACTCTGGTAACACCATATATTTT. Translated: CASSHNRNSGNTIYF.

Note on this clonotype: Germline is not matched at one junction end, which may reflect a read error. The chain recombines TRBV6-5 with TRBJ1-1; weak D call: TRBD1 (6 bases). The CDR3 runs to 15 residues. Germline CDR1 reads MNHEY; CDR2 reads SVGAGI. CDR3 amino acids: CASSYRTVRGTGAFF. The DNA of the CDR3 is TGTGCCAGCAGTTACAGGACAGTTCGGGGAACTGGAGCTTTCTTT.

A word on this clonotype: The conserved phenylalanine or tryptophan is not found at the CDR3 terminus, so this likely reflects a read error. Because the CDR3's place on the DNA is in doubt, the DNA is left out and the CDR3 is given as listed by TCRdb. This sequence joins TRBV11-2 and TRBJ2-1. CDR1 SGHAT and CDR2 FQNNGV come from the germline V gene. The CDR3 length equals 15 residues, ends included. The CDR3 protein is CASSSRGGSYDEQIL.

This clonotype came up a few times. A much larger clone differs by one base, so this may be a read error. The gene calls are TRBV5-1 and TRBJ2-7; TRBD2 is a possible D gene (6 bases). Trimming removed 0 bases at V and 0 bases at J, with 16 bases between. The germline gives CDR1 SGHRS, CDR2 YFSETQ. The CDR3 has 17 residues. CDR3 nucleotide sequence: TGCGCCAGCAGCTTGGGGGGTCTAGTGGGAGGCTCCTACGAGCAGTACTTC. Translation: CASSLGGLVGGSYEQYF. The full variable domain, in which reference TRBV5-1 and TRBJ2-7 provide the parts outside the CDR3, is KAGVTQTPRYLIKTRGQQVTLSCSPISGHRSVSWYQQTPGQGLQFLFEYFSETQRNKGNFPGRFSGRQFSNSRSEMNVSTLELGDSALYLCASSLGGLVGGSYEQYFGPGTRLTVT.

This clonotype has ten or more counts. V and J are TRBV4-2 and TRBJ2-7, with TRBD2 matching over 9 bases. V gave up 0 bases and J gave up 0 bases; unmatched junction bases: 3. The CDR3 loop spans 16 amino acids. Germline lookup yields CDR1 LGHNA and CDR2 YNFKEQ. DNA for the CDR3: TGTGCCAGCAGCCAAGATATAGCGGGAGCCTCCTACGAGCAGTACTTC. As protein: CASSQDIAGASYEQYF.

This chain joins TRBV15 and TRBJ1-5; D is uncertain. Germline CDR1 is LNHNV and CDR2 is YYDKDF (reference sequence). The CDR3 loop spans 15 amino acids. V lost 0 bases to trimming and J lost 7 bases, with 13 bases between them. In DNA form, the CDR3 reads TGTGCCACCAGCAGAGATTACGGAGTGCAGCAGCCCCAGCATTTT. This codes for CATSRDYGVQQPQHF.

The chain joins TRBV28 to TRBJ1-2; no clear D gene. CDR1 and CDR2 (germline): MDHEN, SYDVKM. The CDR3 has 12 residues. CDR3 amino acids: CTNSFPMRGYTF. The CDR3, as DNA: TGTACCAACAGTTTCCCCATGCGTGGCTACACCTTC.

This clonotype is a singleton in its sample. The J gene is TRBJ2-6, the V gene TRBV5-6; no reliable D call. The V and J ends lost 3 bases and 12 bases respectively, with 7 bases between them. Looked up from germline, CDR1 is SGHDT and CDR2 is YYEEEE. The CDR3 sequence is 11 residues long. CDR3 amino acids: CASSSVSVLTF. The CDR3 nucleotides are TGTGCCAGCAGCTCCGTGAGCGTCCTGACTTTC.

For this clonotype: Mismatch with germline at one junction end may stem from a read error. V is TRBV11-2 and J is TRBJ1-2; a possible D gene is TRBD1 (6 bases). CDR3 size: 13 residues. Per germline, CDR1 SGHAT and CDR2 FQNNGV. In nucleotides, the CDR3 is TGTGCCAACAGCTTTAACAGGGCAGGGGCCTACACCTTC. This gives the protein CANSFNRAGAYTF.

About this clonotype: This may be a read error, as it is one base from a much larger clone. V is TRBV29-1 and J is TRBJ1-2; D ambiguous. Looked up from germline, CDR1 is SQVTM and CDR2 is ANQGSEA. This CDR3 has 10 amino acids. The CDR3 loop reads CSVGDYGYSF. The CDR3, as DNA: TGCAGCGTTGGTGATTATGGCTACTCCTTC.

On this clonotype: This may arise from a read error, as a much more abundant clone is one base away. The rearrangement links TRBV29-1 to TRBJ2-6; D perhaps matches TRBD1 (5 bases). Germline V gives CDR1 SQVTM, CDR2 ANQGSEA. The length of the CDR3 is 15 residues. CDR3 DNA sequence: TGCAGCGTTGGTGGGGCAGACTCTGGGGCCAGCGTCCTGACTTTC. This codes for CSVGGADSGASVLTF.

On this clonotype itself: Lacking the conserved final phenylalanine or tryptophan, this CDR3 likely reflects a read error. This chain connects TRBV5-5 to TRBJ2-1, with D maybe TRBD1 (6 bases). Germline CDR1 is SGHKS and CDR2 is YYEKEE (reference sequence). The V end lost 4 bases, the J end lost 1 base, and 12 bases lay between the germline ends. The CDR3 consists of 15 residues. CDR3 sequence: CASSPVQGSYNEQFI. Here the CDR3 DNA reads TGTGCCAGCAGCCCTGTACAGGGTTCCTACAATGAGCAGTTCATA.